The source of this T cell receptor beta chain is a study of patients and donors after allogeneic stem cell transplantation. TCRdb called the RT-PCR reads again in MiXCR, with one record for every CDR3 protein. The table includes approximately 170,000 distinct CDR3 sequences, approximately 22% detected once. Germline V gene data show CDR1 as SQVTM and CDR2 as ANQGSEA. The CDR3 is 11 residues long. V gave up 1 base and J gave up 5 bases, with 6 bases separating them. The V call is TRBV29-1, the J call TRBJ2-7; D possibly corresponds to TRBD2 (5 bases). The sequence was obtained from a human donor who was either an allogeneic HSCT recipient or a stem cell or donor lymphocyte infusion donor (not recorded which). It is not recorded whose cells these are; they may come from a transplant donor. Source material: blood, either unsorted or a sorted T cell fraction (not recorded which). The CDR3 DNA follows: TGCAGCGTTGAAGTGGAGGACGAGCAGTACTTC. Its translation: CSVEVEDEQYF.